Below, 23 T cell receptor beta chains from the same sample are listed, as sequenced in a study of blood T cell repertoires in COVID-19. Assay: immunoSEQ multiplex PCR; the TCRdb copy retains only in-frame clones and omits some. The data show 200,000 or so clones, about 86% seen once. Source material: peripheral blood. The receptors originated from a woman aged 25 to 39 who had recovered from COVID-19.

The genes are TRBV6-5 and TRBJ1-5, with TRBD1 matching over 8 bases. This CDR3 has 12 residues. J gave up 7 bases and V 8 bases, and 4 bases lay outside the gene matches. The germline V gene has CDR1 MNHEY and CDR2 SVGAGI. In DNA form, the CDR3 reads TGTGCCAGCGGGACAGGAAGGCAGCCCCAGCATTTT. Its translation: CASGTGRQPQHF.

There are a few counts of this clone. The V gene is TRBV6-1, the J gene TRBJ1-6; unclear D gene. CDR1 MNHNS and CDR2 SASEGT come from the germline V gene. V lost 0 bases to trimming and J lost 15 bases, with 9 bases between them. This CDR3 is built from 12 residues. The CDR3 nucleotides are TGTGCCAGCAGTGAAGCCTATCTAATCCTCCACTTT. Its protein is CASSEAYLILHF.

V is TRBV28 and J is TRBJ1-4; 8 bases agree with TRBD1. Germline V CDR1 and CDR2: MDHEN, SYDVKM. This CDR3 is 13 amino acids long. V gave up 10 bases and J gave up 14 bases; unmatched junction bases: 15. The DNA of the CDR3 is TGTGCCACGGGGACAGGCTCCCCGAAGAGGCTGTTTTTT. Protein sequence: CATGTGSPKRLFF.

This clone was seen a few times. This chain joins TRBV27 and TRBJ2-5, with a weak D call TRBD2 (6 bases). V lost 0 bases, J lost 2 bases, and 10 bases lay in between. CDR3 size: 15 residues. CDR1 and CDR2 from the germline V gene are MNHEY and SMNVEV (reference sequence). The CDR3 DNA reads as TGTGCCAGCAGTTTATCGGAGGGGTTGCAAGAGACCCAGTACTTC. It encodes CASSLSEGLQETQYF.

This chain links TRBV19 with TRBJ2-2; weak D call: TRBD1 (6 bases). The CDR3 length is 12 residues. Germline loops: CDR1 LNHDA, CDR2 SQIVND (reference sequence). The V end lost 8 bases, the J end lost 7 bases, and 11 bases lay between the germline ends. CDR3 loop: CASQTGLGELFF. DNA of the CDR3: TGTGCCAGTCAAACAGGGCTCGGGGAGCTGTTTTTT.

V is TRBV2 and J is TRBJ2-5; perhaps TRBD2 as D (5 bases). Germline V gene data show CDR1 as SNHLY and CDR2 as FYNNEI. Trimming removed 3 bases at V and 5 bases at J, with 10 bases between. The CDR3 consists of 13 residues. Here the CDR3 DNA reads TGTGCCAGCAGTGAGCTGGAGGTGGAGACCCAGTACTTC. It yields the protein CASSELEVETQYF.

The V call is TRBV5-1, the J call TRBJ2-7; D call uncertain. Germline V gives CDR1 SGHRS, CDR2 YFSETQ. The V end lost 2 bases, the J end lost 0 bases, and 9 bases lay between the germline ends. The CDR3 runs to 14 residues. CDR3 sequence (DNA): TGCGCCAGCAGCTTAAGCCAGGCCTCCTACGAGCAGTACTTC. Translating gives CASSLSQASYEQYF.

The V and J genes are TRBV3-1 (or the pseudogene TRBV3-2) and TRBJ1-6; TRBD1 might be the D (5 bases). Germline values: CDR1 LGHDT, CDR2 YNNKEL (reference sequence). V was trimmed by 2 bases and J by 0 bases, leaving 17 bases between them. This CDR3 has 19 residues. CDR3 residues: CASSQKAGPLISYNSPLHF. The CDR3 DNA reads TGTGCCAGCAGCCAAAAGGCGGGACCGCTGATCTCCTATAATTCACCCCTCCACTTT.

V is TRBV29-1 and J is TRBJ1-5, with 7 bases lining up with TRBD1. V lost 5 bases and J lost 3; bases outside the gene matches: 4. CDR1 and CDR2 from the germline V gene are SQVTM and ANQGSEA. The CDR3 totals 13 residues. CDR3 loop: CSVSDRDNQPQHF. CDR3 nucleotides: TGCAGCGTTTCTGACAGGGACAATCAGCCCCAGCATTTT.

This clone appeared many times. The chain joins TRBV21-1 to TRBJ2-7; the table's D call TRBD2 went unverified against the DNA. TRBV21-1 is assigned pseudogene status. CDR3 length: 16 amino acids. The CDR3 sequence: CASSNGGGRAIDEQYF. The DNA of the CDR3 is TGTGCCAGCAGCAATGGAGGCGGGAGGGCCATTGACGAGCAGTACTTC.

The chain links TRBV27 to TRBJ2-1; D unclear. CDR1 is MNHEY, CDR2 SMNVEV, per germline (reference sequence). The V gene lost 7 bases and the J gene lost 7 bases, with 11 bases spanning the gap. This CDR3 comprises 12 residues. The CDR3 DNA reads as TGTGCCAGCATCTCCCTAGGTAATGAGCAGTTCTTC. It yields the protein CASISLGNEQFF.

The gene calls are TRBV5-1 and TRBJ2-2; 10 bases map to TRBD2. V was pared by 4 bases and J by 6 bases, with 6 bases of the junction left unmatched. The CDR3 contains 15 residues. Germline V lookup: CDR1 SGHRS, CDR2 YFSETQ. The DNA for the CDR3 is TGCGCCAGCAGCCCGGGACTAGCGAGTCCCGGGGAGCTGTTTTTT. This codes for CASSPGLASPGELFF.

A single count supports this clone. The chain has TRBV10-3 and TRBJ2-5; 9 bases are a match to TRBD1. This CDR3 has 15 residues. Per the germline V gene, CDR1 is ENHRY and CDR2 is SYGVKD. With 6 bases clipped from V and 5 bases from J, the junction kept 10 bases outside the gene matches. The CDR3 protein is CAISRPGTGSETQYF. CDR3 bases: TGTGCCATCAGCCGTCCCGGGACAGGGTCTGAGACCCAGTACTTC.

This rearrangement joins TRBV24-1 to TRBJ2-1, with D uncertain. Germline CDR1 is KGHDR and CDR2 is SFDVKD. The V end lost 4 bases, the J end lost 3 bases, and 9 bases lay between the germline ends. This CDR3 region has 14 residues. CDR3 coding DNA: TGTGCCACCAGTGAGTATGGCGGCTACAATGAGCAGTTCTTC. It translates to CATSEYGGYNEQFF.

There are a few counts of this clone. V is TRBV7-9 and J is TRBJ2-5; maybe TRBD1 (7 bases). CDR3 length equals 13 residues. With 4 bases removed from V and 5 bases from J, the gap between germline ends came to 11 bases. CDR1 and CDR2 from the germline V gene are SEHNR and FQNEAQ (reference sequence). As DNA, the CDR3 is TGTGCCAGCAGCTCGACAGGGAGGGAGACCCAGTACTTC. Protein product: CASSSTGRETQYF.

V gene TRBV9 combines with J gene TRBJ1-1; D ambiguous. Germline-derived CDR1 and CDR2 are SGDLS and YYNGEE. The CDR3 is made up of 15 amino acids. V was cut by 0 bases and J by 2 bases, with 11 bases left in between. CDR3 in DNA: TGTGCCAGCAGCGTAGGGGGAGGGCTTAACACTGAAGCTTTCTTT. Protein: CASSVGGGLNTEAFF.

V gene TRBV4-1 combines with J gene TRBJ2-7; a weak D match, TRBD1 (5 bases). Per germline, CDR1 MGHRA and CDR2 YSYEKL. V gave up 4 bases and J gave up 3 bases, with 16 bases separating them. The CDR3 runs to 15 residues. In DNA form, the CDR3 reads TGCGCCAGCAGCCCTGGGGCTCGTACAAACTACGAGCAGTACTTC. It codes for CASSPGARTNYEQYF.

The chain employs TRBV27 and TRBJ1-1; D gene uncertain. V gave up 3 bases and J gave up 4 bases, with 15 bases separating them. Germline CDR1 is MNHEY and CDR2 is SMNVEV (reference sequence). This CDR3 comprises 15 residues. The CDR3 DNA sequence: TGTGCCAGCAGTTTCGTCGGATCGGAGGGCACTGAAGCTTTCTTT. It translates to CASSFVGSEGTEAFF.

The chain is built from TRBV19 and TRBJ1-2; 7 bases agree with TRBD1. CDR1 is LNHDA and CDR2 is SQIVND in the germline V gene (reference sequence). J was trimmed by 14 bases and V by 3 bases; bases with no gene match: 9. This CDR3 is built from 12 residues. The CDR3: CASSIGMTGNTF. The CDR3 DNA reads as TGTGCCAGTAGTATTGGCATGACAGGGAATACCTTC. The full variable domain, rest sourced from reference TRBV19 and TRBJ1-2, is DGGITQSPKYLFRKEGQNVTLSCEQNLNHDAMYWYRQDPGQGLRLIYYSQIVNDFQKGDIAEGYSVSREKKESFPLTVTSAQKNPTAFYLCASSIGMTGNTFGSGTRLTVV.

The chain combines TRBV28 with TRBJ2-7; 8 positions match TRBD1. J lost 5 bases, V lost 10 bases, and 16 bases had no gene match. The CDR3 extends over 15 amino acids. CDR1 is MDHEN, CDR2 SYDVKM, per germline. This CDR3 reads CATATPRTGNHEQYF. CDR3 coding DNA: TGTGCCACCGCAACACCCAGGACAGGGAATCACGAGCAGTACTTC.

V usage is TRBV10-2 and J usage is TRBJ2-3, with 8 bases aligning to TRBD1. The CDR3 contains 13 residues. With 3 bases clipped from V and 4 bases from J, the junction kept 0 bases outside the gene matches. The germline V gene has CDR1 WSHSY and CDR2 SAAADI. The CDR3 bases are TGCGCCAGCAGTGAACAGGGGGCAGATACGCAGTATTTT. The encoded protein is CASSEQGADTQYF.

The chain couples TRBV7-3 to TRBJ2-7, with 7 bases aligning to TRBD1. Per the germline V gene, CDR1 is SGHTA and CDR2 is FQGTGA. This CDR3 has 13 residues. V was pared by 5 bases and J by 7 bases, with 8 bases of the junction left unmatched. The CDR3 protein is CASSEQGFEEQYF. The CDR3 nucleotides read TGTGCCAGCAGCGAACAGGGGTTCGAGGAGCAGTACTTC.

The genes are TRBV6-4 and TRBJ2-1, with D unclear. Germline assignment: CDR1 MRHNA and CDR2 SNTAGT. The CDR3 consists of 13 residues. V dropped 0 bases and J dropped 5 bases, with 5 bases sitting between them. The CDR3 region is CASSDSKHNEQFF. The CDR3 nucleotides read TGTGCCAGCAGTGACTCCAAGCACAATGAGCAGTTCTTC.